Here is one TCR beta chain with its context. The antigen is undetermined. At one end, the junction sequence differs from germline, possibly due to a read error. The record originates from a study of blood T cells in healthy people across ages. General study results and limits: Older age coincided with a roughly linear decline in TCR beta diversity per million T cells.

The CDR3 covers 13 residues. Germline loops: CDR1 ENHRY, CDR2 SYGVKD. For the second PCR, which ran for about 6 to 11 cycles, a sample-barcoded 5' primer and a J-beta primer mix were used. TCRdb reprocessed the 5' RACE reads via MiXCR and lists one record per CDR3 protein. The table lists about a million distinct CDR3 sequences, less than 45% of them singletons. The origin of this receptor is a man younger than 35 in good health. The specimen sequenced was blood. The chain uses TRBV10-3 and TRBJ1-2, with unresolved D. CDR3 protein: CAVSEAGNYGYTF. As DNA, the CDR3 is TGCGCCGTCAGTGAGGCGGGGAACTATGGCTACACCTTC.